What follows are 26 T cell receptor beta chains derived from one specimen sequenced in a study of blood T cells in healthy people across ages. PCR was performed a second time for about 7 to 12 cycles using a sample-barcoded 5' primer and a J-beta primer mix. Each CDR3 protein gets one entry after TCRdb re-called the 5' RACE reads with MiXCR. The table shows roughly 800,000 distinct CDR3 sequences, with around 36% occurring only once. Specimen: blood. Receptors originate from a man younger than 35 in good health.

In its sample, this clonotype was seen many times. The chain carries TRBV29-1 and TRBJ2-3; D gene unclear. CDR3 length equals 11 residues. CDR1 and CDR2 (germline): SQVTM, ANQGSEA. This chain's CDR3 is CSVFIGDTQYF. CDR3 DNA sequence: TGCAGTGTCTTTATAGGTGATACGCAGTATTTT.

The sample holds a few counts of this clonotype. V usage is TRBV10-3 and J usage is TRBJ1-4; D is uncertain. Per the germline V gene, CDR1 is ENHRY and CDR2 is SYGVKD. The CDR3 covers 16 residues. Deletions cut 0 bases from V and 0 bases from J, with 8 bases between. CDR3 coding DNA: TGTGCCATCAGTGAGTCGATGAGGGCAACTAATGAAAAACTGTTTTTT. Its protein is CAISESMRATNEKLFF.

Of note for this clonotype: The junction departs from germline at one end; a sequencing error may be responsible. V and J are TRBV4-2 and TRBJ2-4, with D possibly being TRBD1 or TRBD2 (6 bases each). The DNA end is a closer match to TRBJ2-7, so the J assignment may be wrong. The length of the CDR3 is 12 residues. From germline, CDR1 is LGHNA and CDR2 YNFKEQ. CDR3 sequence (DNA): TGTGCCGGCAGCCGGGGGCACTACGAGCAGTACTTC. The encoded protein is CAGSRGHYEQYF.

This clonotype turned up a few times. The chain employs TRBV29-1 and TRBJ2-1; perhaps TRBD1 as D (6 bases). Germline CDR1 and CDR2: SQVTM and ANQGSEA. The V and J ends lost 7 bases and 6 bases respectively, with 16 bases between them. The CDR3 loop spans 13 amino acids. This chain's CDR3 is CSGGPRGGNEQFF. The CDR3 DNA follows: TGCAGCGGCGGGCCCAGGGGTGGCAATGAGCAGTTCTTC.

CDR3 sequence (DNA): TGTGCCAGCAGTCCCGGGGAGAGCTCCTACAATGAGCAGTTCTTC. Protein: CASSPGESSYNEQFF. J is TRBJ2-1 and V is TRBV12-3 or TRBV12-4; possibly TRBD2 for D (5 bases). The V and J ends lost 5 bases and 0 bases respectively, with 11 bases between them. This CDR3 has 15 residues.

The chain is built from TRBV6-5 and TRBJ1-5, with 8 nucleotides matching TRBD1. CDR1 MNHEY and CDR2 SVGAGI come from the germline V gene. The CDR3 has 16 residues. The trim removed 6 bases at V and 2 bases at J, leaving 9 bases unmatched. CDR3: CASSYPGQGGNQPQHF. The DNA for the CDR3 is TGTGCCAGCAGCTATCCCGGACAGGGCGGCAATCAGCCCCAGCATTTT.

Concerning this clonotype itself: Because the CDR3 is missing its conserved closing phenylalanine or tryptophan, this is likely a read error. V gene TRBV6-2 or TRBV6-3 combines with J gene TRBJ2-1; D could derive from TRBD1 or TRBD2 (5 bases each). CDR3 length: 16 amino acids. Germline V lookup: CDR1 MNHEY, CDR2 SVGEGT. The ends were cut back, 2 bases at V and 9 bases at J, with 20 bases in the middle. CDR3 sequence (DNA): TGTGCCAGCAGTTACATACGACTGAGGGGTCTGAGTGAGCAGTTCGTC. Translating it yields CASSYIRLRGLSEQFV.

This clonotype was observed a handful of times. The chain employs TRBV20-1 and TRBJ2-5; 9 bases are a match to TRBD2. CDR1 and CDR2 (germline): DFQATT, SNEGSKA (reference sequence). Trimming took 5 bases from V and 11 from J; bases not matched to a gene: 15. CDR3 size: 14 residues. The CDR3 coding sequence is TGCAGTGCTTTGGGGGGGACTAGCCTCAATGAGCAGTACTTC. Residues: CSALGGTSLNEQYF.

This chain connects TRBV27 to TRBJ1-1; D perhaps matches TRBD1 (5 bases). Germline V gives CDR1 MNHEY, CDR2 SMNVEV (reference sequence). This CDR3 has 11 residues. Trimming removed 7 bases from V and 4 bases from J, with 7 bases in between. CDR3 sequence: CASTGGTEAFF. The CDR3 DNA follows: TGTGCCAGCACTGGGGGCACTGAAGCTTTCTTT.

This clonotype was counted many times. V and J are TRBV12-3 or TRBV12-4 and TRBJ2-5; 7 bases align to TRBD2. Losses at the gene ends were 4 bases for V and 3 bases for J; bases not matched to a gene: 5. The CDR3 has 14 amino acids. The CDR3 DNA follows: TGTGCCAGCAGTTATGCAGGGAGGGAAGAGACCCAGTACTTC. Protein product: CASSYAGREETQYF.

The chain combines TRBV12-3 or TRBV12-4 with TRBJ2-2; no clear D gene. Between the trimmed V and J ends, which lost 3 bases and 2 bases, there was a span of 13 bases. This CDR3 is 16 amino acids long. CDR3 in amino acids: CASSLSPKINTGELFF. CDR3 DNA: TGTGCCAGCAGTTTGTCCCCGAAGATTAACACCGGGGAGCTGTTTTTT.

In DNA, the CDR3 is TGTGCCTGGAGTATCAGCGGGGTGCGGAGTACGCAGTATTTT. Translation: CAWSISGVRSTQYF. This chain links TRBV30 with TRBJ2-3; 7 bases agree with TRBD2. The CDR3 runs to 14 residues. After removal of 2 bases from V and 8 bases from J, the junction contained 10 bases not matched to a gene. CDR1 is GTSNPN, CDR2 SVGIG, per germline (reference sequence).

This clonotype was observed many times. This chain connects TRBV6-5 to TRBJ1-2; D is undetermined. In germline, CDR1 is MNHEY, CDR2 SVGAGI. Trimming took 6 bases from V and 1 from J, leaving 12 bases between them. The CDR3 has 14 residues. This chain's CDR3 is CASRVTAGNYGYTF. The CDR3 region has the DNA TGTGCCAGCAGGGTCACGGCCGGTAACTATGGCTACACCTTC.

This clonotype was detected only a few times. The chain links TRBV4-1 to TRBJ1-5, with unresolved D. Germline V CDR1 and CDR2: MGHRA, YSYEKL. The length of the CDR3 is 13 residues. V lost 0 bases and J 10 bases, leaving 10 bases between the germline ends. As DNA, the CDR3 is TGCGCCAGCAGCCAAGAAGGAATCAGCCCCCAGCATTTT. Translating it yields CASSQEGISPQHF.

The chain combines TRBV4-3 with TRBJ1-2, with TRBD1 matching over 7 bases. CDR3 length: 15 amino acids. V was clipped by 4 bases and J by 3 bases; unmatched bases: 8. Germline values: CDR1 LGHNA, CDR2 YSLEER. CDR3 nucleotide sequence: TGCGCCAGCAGCCCTGAGGACAGGCTCCACTATGGCTACACCTTC. The encoded protein is CASSPEDRLHYGYTF.

This clonotype has just a few counts. The chain is built from TRBV7-3 and TRBJ2-7; perhaps TRBD1 as D (5 bases). Per the germline V gene, CDR1 is SGHTA and CDR2 is FQGTGA. The CDR3 has 16 residues. The germline V and J ends were trimmed by 5 bases and 7 bases, with 24 bases remaining between them. The CDR3 bases are TGTGCCAGCAGCCCCCATCAGGGAAATAGTTTCAATGAGCAGTACTTC. Translated, it gives CASSPHQGNSFNEQYF.

This clonotype was seen many times. This chain joins TRBV7-9 and TRBJ2-1, with 7 bases matching TRBD1. This CDR3 has 14 amino acids. After removal of 2 bases from V and 6 bases from J, the junction contained 4 bases not matched to a gene. Germline V gives CDR1 SEHNR, CDR2 FQNEAQ (reference sequence). The CDR3 DNA is TGTGCCAGCAGCTTACCGGGACAGTCCAATGAGCAGTTCTTC. Translation: CASSLPGQSNEQFF.

This clonotype showed up many times. J is TRBJ2-1 and V is TRBV9; D gene ambiguous. The CDR3 length is 11 residues. V lost 7 bases to trimming and J lost 4 bases, with 6 bases between them. Per the germline V gene, CDR1 is SGDLS and CDR2 is YYNGEE. This CDR3 reads CASALYNEQFF. CDR3 coding DNA: TGTGCCAGCGCCCTTTACAATGAGCAGTTCTTC.

This clonotype was counted once. One end of the junction fails to match germline, which may point to a read error. The rearrangement links TRBV27 to TRBJ2-7; D is unclear. This CDR3 has 13 amino acids. CDR1 is MNHEY, CDR2 SMNVEV, per germline (reference sequence). The CDR3 DNA reads as TGTGCCAGCAGTCTAGGGATATCCTACGAGCAGCACTTC. It translates to CASSLGISYEQHF.

There are a few counts of this clonotype. The V call is TRBV4-2, the J call TRBJ1-2; D is uncertain. The V gene lost 0 bases and the J gene lost 0 bases, with 8 bases spanning the gap. Germline loops: CDR1 LGHNA, CDR2 YNFKEQ. The CDR3 is 15 residues long. In nucleotides, the CDR3 is TGTGCCAGCAGCCAAGACCGGCGCACTAACTATGGCTACACCTTC. Protein sequence: CASSQDRRTNYGYTF.

Concerning this clonotype: This may stem from a read error, because a much larger clone lies one nucleotide away. This chain links TRBV9 with TRBJ2-7; TRBD2 is a possible D gene (6 bases). Germline CDR1 reads SGDLS; CDR2 reads YYNGEE. The CDR3 loop spans 15 amino acids. Trimming left V 3 bases short and J 2 bases short, with 15 bases between. CDR3 sequence reads: CASSGSGGGTYEQYF. CDR3 in DNA: TGTGCCAGCAGCGGTAGCGGAGGAGGGACCTACGAGCAGTACTTC.

A few counts support this clonotype. The CDR3 nucleotides read TGTGCCAGCAGTTTATCGCCTAGCGGTCTCTCCTACAATGAGCAGTTCTTC. This encodes CASSLSPSGLSYNEQFF. The chain joins TRBV27 to TRBJ2-1, with 7 bases matching TRBD2. The junction had 5 bases not matched to a gene; V was cut back by 0 bases and J by 0 bases. The CDR3 has 17 amino acids. Germline V lookup: CDR1 MNHEY, CDR2 SMNVEV (reference sequence).

A few counts support this clonotype. The chain uses TRBV4-2 and TRBJ2-3; D remains unclear. Germline V gives CDR1 LGHNA, CDR2 YNFKEQ. Trimming shortened V by 4 bases and J by 1 base, and 12 bases separated the two germline ends. The CDR3 is made up of 15 amino acids. CDR3 in amino acids: CASSPTARGTDTQYF. In DNA, the CDR3 is TGTGCCAGCAGCCCGACCGCTCGGGGCACAGATACGCAGTATTTT.

This clonotype was counted between two and nine times. V usage is TRBV20-1 and J usage is TRBJ1-5; 7 nucleotides agree with TRBD1. Germline lookup yields CDR1 DFQATT and CDR2 SNEGSKA (reference sequence). The CDR3 totals 14 residues. The V gene end was trimmed by 3 bases and the J gene end by 4 bases; junction bases not matched to a gene: 6. The CDR3: CSASRQGRNQPQHF. In DNA, the CDR3 is TGCAGTGCTAGTCGACAGGGTCGTAATCAGCCCCAGCATTTT.

V is TRBV12-3 or TRBV12-4 and J is TRBJ1-1, with a possible D match to TRBD1 (6 bases). The length of the CDR3 is 12 residues. V was pared by 10 bases and J by 2 bases, with 11 bases between. The DNA for the CDR3 is TGTGCCAACAGGGTTGCCAACACTGAAGCTTTCTTT. Translation: CANRVANTEAFF.

In its sample, this clonotype was seen many times. CDR3 residues: CASTLPRNTDTQYF. Here the CDR3 DNA reads TGTGCCAGCACCCTGCCCAGGAATACAGATACGCAGTATTTT. V usage is TRBV7-2 and J usage is TRBJ2-3, with D unresolved. The CDR3 has 14 amino acids. Between the trimmed V and J ends, which lost 7 bases and 3 bases, there was a span of 14 bases. Germline V gene lookup returns CDR1 SGHTA and CDR2 FQGNSA.